Listed below are T cell receptor beta chains from one sample, sequenced in a study of liver allograft versus peripheral blood T cells. TCRdb called the reads again in MiXCR, with one record for every CDR3 protein. The sample has nearly 3,000 distinct CDR3 sequences, 16% seen once. These receptors originate from a human patient who had a liver transplant. Part of the T cells may come from the graft donor. Both conserved end residues are part of each CDR3. A D gene is named only where the DNA matches it firmly. Rows give clone size only sometimes, using once, few, many, or a class for an expanded clone.

J gene: TRBJ1-5
clone size: large
D gene: NA
V gene: TRBV18
CDR3 protein: CASSRNSNQPQHF
CDR3 DNA: TGTGCCAGCTCACGGAATAGCAATCAGCCCCAGCATTTT

J gene: TRBJ2-7
clone size: few
D gene: TRBD2
V gene: TRBV30
CDR3 protein: CAWSKAGVGEQYF
CDR3 DNA: TGTGCCTGGAGTAAAGCGGGAGTGGGAGAGCAGTACTTC

J gene: TRBJ1-4
clone size: large
D gene: NA
V gene: TRBV29-1
CDR3 protein: CSVAVGGGANEKLFF
CDR3 DNA: TGCAGCGTTGCGGTAGGAGGGGGGGCTAATGAAAAACTGTTTTTT

J gene: TRBJ1-6
clone size: medium-sized
D gene: TRBD1
V gene: TRBV12-3/TRBV12-4
CDR3 protein: CASSSTGGKSPLHF
CDR3 DNA: TGTGCCAGCAGTTCGACAGGGGGCAAATCACCCCTCCACTTT

J gene: TRBJ1-1
clone size: NA
D gene: NA
V gene: TRBV20-1
CDR3 protein: CSARPDSTEEAFF
CDR3 DNA: TGCAGTGCTAGACCGGACAGCACGGAGGAAGCTTTCTTT

J gene: TRBJ2-3
clone size: medium-sized
D gene: NA
V gene: TRBV24-1
CDR3 protein: CATSDSGRGTDTQYF
CDR3 DNA: TGTGCCACCAGTGATTCCGGAAGGGGAACAGATACGCAGTATTTT

J gene: TRBJ1-1
clone size: NA
D gene: NA
V gene: TRBV12-3/TRBV12-4
CDR3 protein: CASSYSGSLTEAFF
CDR3 DNA: TGTGCCAGCAGTTATTCGGGGTCCCTAACCGAAGCTTTCTTT

J gene: TRBJ1-5
clone size: medium-sized
D gene: NA
V gene: TRBV5-6
CDR3 protein: CASSLGGYSNQPQHF
CDR3 DNA: TGTGCCAGCAGCTTGGGAGGGTATAGCAATCAGCCCCAGCATTTT

J gene: TRBJ2-2
clone size: medium-sized
D gene: TRBD1
V gene: TRBV5-5
CDR3 protein: CASSLEGQGTGELFF
CDR3 DNA: TGTGCCAGCAGCTTGGAGGGACAGGGTACCGGGGAGCTGTTTTTT

J gene: TRBJ2-4
clone size: few
D gene: TRBD2
V gene: TRBV11-1
CDR3 protein: CASSPRERGLAKNIQYF
CDR3 DNA: TGTGCCAGCAGCCCCAGGGAGCGGGGCTTAGCCAAAAACATTCAGTACTTC

J gene: TRBJ2-1
clone size: NA
D gene: NA
V gene: TRBV3-1
CDR3 protein: CASSQPPQGRWHNEQFF
CDR3 DNA: TGTGCCAGCAGCCAACCCCCACAGGGCCGGTGGCACAATGAGCAGTTCTTC

J gene: TRBJ1-2
clone size: large
D gene: NA
V gene: TRBV29-1
CDR3 protein: CSVDSTSRDTGYGYTF
CDR3 DNA: TGCAGCGTTGATTCAACCTCCCGGGACACGGGCTATGGCTACACCTTC

J gene: TRBJ2-2
clone size: medium-sized
D gene: NA
V gene: TRBV6-1
CDR3 protein: CASIYRAPYTGELFF
CDR3 DNA: TGTGCCAGCATTTACAGAGCACCCTACACCGGGGAGCTGTTTTTT

J gene: TRBJ2-3
clone size: NA
D gene: TRBD1
V gene: TRBV7-9
CDR3 protein: CANGPGGDTQYF
CDR3 DNA: TGTGCTAACGGGCCAGGGGGAGATACGCAGTATTTT

J gene: TRBJ2-5
clone size: NA
D gene: NA
V gene: TRBV3-1
CDR3 protein: CASSQEYQTLLTQYF
CDR3 DNA: TGTGCCAGCAGCCAAGAGTATCAGACTTTACTGACCCAGTACTTC

J gene: TRBJ2-2
clone size: medium-sized
D gene: NA
V gene: TRBV12-3/TRBV12-4
CDR3 protein: CATGWSAGTGELFF
CDR3 DNA: TGTGCCACCGGGTGGTCAGCCGGCACCGGGGAGCTGTTTTTT

J gene: TRBJ2-3
clone size: NA
D gene: TRBD2
V gene: TRBV9
CDR3 protein: CASSGGTSGGLSTETQYF
CDR3 DNA: TGTGCCAGCAGCGGGGGCACTAGCGGGGGGCTTAGCACAGAGACGCAGTATTTT

J gene: TRBJ2-1
clone size: medium-sized
D gene: TRBD2
V gene: TRBV28
CDR3 protein: CASSLLGAGGADNEQFF
CDR3 DNA: TGTGCCAGCAGTTTGCTTGGGGCGGGAGGGGCAGACAATGAGCAGTTCTTC

J gene: TRBJ2-7
clone size: medium-sized
D gene: TRBD1
V gene: TRBV6-1
CDR3 protein: CASSEGTGGLEQYF
CDR3 DNA: TGTGCCAGCAGTGAAGGGACAGGGGGACTCGAGCAGTACTTC

J gene: TRBJ1-6
clone size: medium-sized
D gene: NA
V gene: TRBV30
CDR3 protein: CAWTGGTRNNSPLHF
CDR3 DNA: TGTGCCTGGACGGGGGGCACGAGGAATAATTCACCCCTCCACTTT

J gene: TRBJ2-3
clone size: medium-sized
D gene: TRBD1
V gene: TRBV27
CDR3 protein: CASTKGTGRGDTQYF
CDR3 DNA: TGTGCCAGCACCAAGGGGACAGGGAGGGGAGATACGCAGTATTTT

J gene: TRBJ2-5
clone size: few
D gene: NA
V gene: TRBV15
CDR3 protein: CATSRVDASPPQYF
CDR3 DNA: TGTGCCACCAGCAGAGTAGACGCTAGCCCGCCGCAGTACTTC

J gene: TRBJ2-2
clone size: medium-sized
D gene: TRBD2
V gene: TRBV30
CDR3 protein: CAWRGPSGTGELFF
CDR3 DNA: TGTGCCTGGAGGGGTCCTAGCGGCACCGGGGAGCTGTTTTTT

J gene: TRBJ2-7
clone size: NA
D gene: NA
V gene: TRBV19
CDR3 protein: CASSKGFSAGSYEQYF
CDR3 DNA: TGTGCCAGTAGTAAGGGGTTCTCGGCGGGTTCCTACGAGCAGTACTTC

J gene: TRBJ1-1
clone size: NA
D gene: NA
V gene: TRBV12-3/TRBV12-4
CDR3 protein: CASRIMNTEAFF
CDR3 DNA: TGTGCCAGCAGAATCATGAACACTGAAGCTTTCTTT

J gene: TRBJ1-2
clone size: medium-sized
D gene: TRBD1
V gene: TRBV19
CDR3 protein: CASSLQGATNYGYTF
CDR3 DNA: TGTGCCAGTAGCCTACAGGGGGCAACTAACTATGGCTACACCTTC

J gene: TRBJ2-1
clone size: NA
D gene: TRBD2
V gene: TRBV20-1
CDR3 protein: CSTLTLAESYNEQFF
CDR3 DNA: TGCAGTACTCTCACGCTAGCGGAGAGTTACAATGAGCAGTTCTTC

J gene: TRBJ2-6
clone size: medium-sized
D gene: NA
V gene: TRBV11-2
CDR3 protein: CASSSGQVWANVLTF
CDR3 DNA: TGTGCCAGCAGCTCCGGTCAGGTCTGGGCCAACGTCCTGACTTTC

J gene: TRBJ1-5
clone size: medium-sized
D gene: NA
V gene: TRBV20-1
CDR3 protein: CSARWSNQPQHF
CDR3 DNA: TGCAGTGCTAGGTGGAGCAATCAGCCCCAGCATTTT

J gene: TRBJ1-2
clone size: few
D gene: NA
V gene: TRBV7-9
CDR3 protein: CASSLGVHSNYGYTF
CDR3 DNA: TGTGCCAGCAGCTTAGGCGTCCACTCCAACTATGGCTACACCTTC

J gene: TRBJ2-7
clone size: NA
D gene: TRBD1
V gene: TRBV10-1
CDR3 protein: CASRDIAGQGLYEQYF
CDR3 DNA: TGCGCCAGCAGAGACATTGCGGGACAGGGCCTCTACGAGCAGTACTTC

J gene: TRBJ2-3
clone size: medium-sized
D gene: TRBD2
V gene: TRBV6-1
CDR3 protein: CASSTLAGGQGDTQYF
CDR3 DNA: TGTGCCAGCAGTACTCTAGCGGGGGGGCAAGGGGATACGCAGTATTTT

J gene: TRBJ2-1
clone size: medium-sized
D gene: NA
V gene: TRBV5-4
CDR3 protein: CASSLETSVYNEQFF
CDR3 DNA: TGTGCCAGCAGCTTGGAGACCTCAGTGTACAATGAGCAGTTCTTC

J gene: TRBJ2-6
clone size: medium-sized
D gene: NA
V gene: TRBV6-1
CDR3 protein: CASTGHSSGANVLTF
CDR3 DNA: TGTGCCAGCACTGGACACAGCTCTGGGGCCAACGTCCTGACTTTC

J gene: TRBJ1-2
clone size: medium-sized
D gene: TRBD1
V gene: TRBV27
CDR3 protein: CASSPETGAGGYTF
CDR3 DNA: TGTGCCAGCAGTCCGGAGACAGGGGCCGGGGGCTACACCTTC

J gene: TRBJ1-1
clone size: NA
D gene: NA
V gene: TRBV6-1
CDR3 protein: CAINPGDRTEAFF
CDR3 DNA: TGTGCGATTAATCCAGGGGATCGAACTGAAGCTTTCTTT

J gene: TRBJ1-5
clone size: medium-sized
D gene: NA
V gene: TRBV20-1
CDR3 protein: CSARTGNQPQHF
CDR3 DNA: TGCAGTGCTAGAACAGGGAATCAGCCCCAGCATTTT

J gene: TRBJ2-3
clone size: medium-sized
D gene: NA
V gene: TRBV28
CDR3 protein: CASSWIKATGTDTQYF
CDR3 DNA: TGTGCCAGCAGTTGGATTAAGGCGACGGGGACAGATACGCAGTATTTT

J gene: TRBJ2-7
clone size: few
D gene: NA
V gene: TRBV7-9
CDR3 protein: CAGQGGPYEQYF
CDR3 DNA: TGTGCCGGCCAGGGGGGCCCCTACGAGCAGTACTTC

J gene: TRBJ2-7
clone size: medium-sized
D gene: NA
V gene: TRBV14
CDR3 protein: CASSDKPPGHRMEQYF
CDR3 DNA: TGTGCCAGCAGCGACAAACCACCGGGACACCGAATGGAGCAGTACTTC

J gene: TRBJ2-1
clone size: medium-sized
D gene: NA
V gene: TRBV12-3/TRBV12-4
CDR3 protein: CASSFTHETYNEQFF
CDR3 DNA: TGTGCCAGCAGTTTTACGCACGAGACCTACAATGAGCAGTTCTTC

J gene: TRBJ1-1
clone size: NA
D gene: NA
V gene: TRBV18
CDR3 protein: CASSPESGTEAFF
CDR3 DNA: TGTGCCAGCTCACCAGAGTCGGGCACTGAAGCTTTCTTT

J gene: TRBJ1-5
clone size: medium-sized
D gene: NA
V gene: TRBV28
CDR3 protein: CASSVLNQPQHF
CDR3 DNA: TGTGCCAGCAGTGTCTTGAATCAGCCCCAGCATTTT

J gene: TRBJ2-3
clone size: NA
D gene: NA
V gene: TRBV6-5
CDR3 protein: CATSMTDTQYF
CDR3 DNA: TGTGCCACCTCTATGACAGATACGCAGTATTTT

J gene: TRBJ1-1
clone size: few
D gene: NA
V gene: TRBV19
CDR3 protein: CASSVTGNTEAFF
CDR3 DNA: TGTGCCAGTAGCGTAACAGGGAACACTGAAGCTTTCTTT

J gene: TRBJ1-2
clone size: medium-sized
D gene: NA
V gene: TRBV28
CDR3 protein: CASSLIRGAPDYGYTF
CDR3 DNA: TGTGCCAGCAGTTTAATCCGTGGCGCTCCTGACTATGGCTACACCTTC

J gene: TRBJ2-3
clone size: medium-sized
D gene: NA
V gene: TRBV18
CDR3 protein: CASSPPAGQRTDTQYF
CDR3 DNA: TGTGCCAGCTCACCACCGGCGGGACAGCGCACAGATACGCAGTATTTT

J gene: TRBJ1-1
clone size: NA
D gene: TRBD1
V gene: TRBV6-1
CDR3 protein: CASSLQGSTEAFF
CDR3 DNA: TGTGCCAGCAGTTTACAGGGGAGCACTGAAGCTTTCTTT

J gene: TRBJ2-1
clone size: medium-sized
D gene: NA
V gene: TRBV10-3
CDR3 protein: CAIMGGPGQYNEQFF
CDR3 DNA: TGTGCCATCATGGGAGGTCCGGGACAGTACAATGAGCAGTTCTTC

J gene: TRBJ2-7
clone size: medium-sized
D gene: TRBD2
V gene: TRBV6-1
CDR3 protein: CASASLASTFEQYF
CDR3 DNA: TGTGCCAGCGCTTCACTAGCGTCTACATTCGAGCAGTACTTC

J gene: TRBJ1-4
clone size: medium-sized
D gene: NA
V gene: TRBV18
CDR3 protein: CASSPGNNEKLFF
CDR3 DNA: TGTGCCAGCTCACCAGGGAACAATGAAAAACTGTTTTTT

J gene: TRBJ2-2
clone size: medium-sized
D gene: NA
V gene: TRBV6-2/TRBV6-3
CDR3 protein: CASSSVGEATGELFF
CDR3 DNA: TGTGCCAGCAGTTCAGTGGGAGAGGCCACCGGGGAGCTGTTTTTT

J gene: TRBJ1-4
clone size: large
D gene: NA
V gene: TRBV6-5
CDR3 protein: CASSRGQPSATTNEKLFF
CDR3 DNA: TGTGCCAGCAGTCGCGGACAGCCTAGCGCAACAACTAATGAAAAACTGTTTTTT

J gene: TRBJ1-1
clone size: NA
D gene: NA
V gene: TRBV10-3
CDR3 protein: CASSLRQSGTEAFF
CDR3 DNA: TGTGCCAGCAGTCTAAGACAGTCGGGCACTGAAGCTTTCTTT

J gene: TRBJ2-4
clone size: NA
D gene: NA
V gene: TRBV3-1
CDR3 protein: CASSQGQLNIQYF
CDR3 DNA: TGTGCCAGCAGCCAAGGTCAGTTAAACATTCAGTACTTC

J gene: TRBJ2-1
clone size: medium-sized
D gene: TRBD2
V gene: TRBV29-1
CDR3 protein: CSGAAGGGREQFF
CDR3 DNA: TGCAGCGGGGCGGCGGGGGGGGGGCGTGAGCAGTTCTTC

J gene: TRBJ2-2
clone size: medium-sized
D gene: TRBD1
V gene: TRBV28
CDR3 protein: CASSANRGSTGELFF
CDR3 DNA: TGTGCCAGCAGTGCCAACAGGGGAAGCACCGGGGAGCTGTTTTTT

J gene: TRBJ2-7
clone size: large
D gene: TRBD1
V gene: TRBV29-1
CDR3 protein: CSVESGGSYEQYF
CDR3 DNA: TGCAGCGTTGAGTCAGGGGGCTCCTACGAGCAGTACTTC

J gene: TRBJ2-5
clone size: NA
D gene: NA
V gene: TRBV19
CDR3 protein: CASSPGLAKETQYF
CDR3 DNA: TGTGCCAGTAGCCCTGGGCTAGCGAAAGAGACCCAGTACTTC